The present T cell receptor beta chain was sequenced within a study of shared clonotypes between healthy human individuals. Study-wide context: Every donor yielded three CD4 naive, three CD4 memory, two CD8 naive and one CD8 memory plate. Study outcomes and limitations: Lower generation probabilities were found for non-shared clonotypes than for those shared by all four donors.

With respect to this clone: Its matching antigen is unknown.

CDR1 is SNHLY and CDR2 is FYNNEI in the germline V gene. Trimming took off 6 bases at V and 0 bases at J, with 20 bases between the two ends. This CDR3 is 17 amino acids long. It was across several immunoSEQ plates that each subset's genomic DNA was evenly split. Profiled with immunoSEQ multiplex PCR; TCRdb holds only in-frame clones, not every one. The sample has about a million clones; around 74% are singletons. Material for sequencing was memory CD4+ T cells sorted from blood. The subset here: CD45RA-negative fraction. The rearrangement joins TRBV2 to TRBJ2-5, with a weak D call TRBD2 (5 bases). This TCR came from a man between 18 and 29 years old in good health. CDR3 loop: CASRKALATGDQETQYF. The CDR3 coding sequence is TGTGCCAGCAGGAAGGCCCTAGCTACGGGTGACCAAGAGACCCAGTACTTC. The whole variable domain, remainder taken from reference TRBV2 and TRBJ2-5, is EPEVTQTPSHQVTQMGQEVILRCVPISNHLYFYWYRQILGQKVEFLVSFYNNEISEKSEIFDDQFSVERPDGSNFTLKIRSTKLEDSAMYFCASRKALATGDQETQYFGPGTRLLVL.